The subject of this entry is one TCR beta chain. The antigen is unknown. The source of the sample is a study of T cell responses to AZD1222 COVID-19 vaccine. This table comes from immunoSEQ multiplex PCR, and its TCRdb copy is limited to in-frame clones, with some not included. The table includes about 180,000 clones, more than 80% detected once. Whole-study results and caveats: Scientists sampled the repertoires only once the peak T cell response had passed.

The junction had 15 bases not matched to a gene; V was cut back by 2 bases and J by 5 bases. Germline V gives CDR1 MNHNS, CDR2 SASEGT. The CDR3 is 19 amino acids. The chain uses TRBV6-1 and TRBJ2-2, with TRBD2 matching over 9 bases. The sequence came from an adult in good health. The sequencing here drew on peripheral blood, taken on day 0 of AZD1222 vaccination. CDR3 nucleotide sequence: TGTGCCAGCAGTGAATTCGGGGGACTAGCCGTATTAGGAACCGGGGAGCTGTTTTTT. Encoded protein: CASSEFGGLAVLGTGELFF.